The source of this TCR beta chain is a study of spatial heterogeneity in lung cancer. Time point specified: blood at routine non-recurrence follow-up after resection. TCRs were sequenced from unsorted whole RNA of tumor, nontumor lung or PBMC. One entry per CDR3 protein, called by TCRdb with MiXCR from the 5' RACE reads. The sample shows under 150,000 distinct CDR3 sequences, 12% of them seen only once. This clonotype was seen only a few times. The CDR3 runs to 12 residues. Trimming removed 0 bases at V and 6 bases at J, with 7 bases between. Germline V gives CDR1 SGHRS, CDR2 YFSETQ. This TCR came from a male donor with early-stage non-small cell lung cancer. The V gene is TRBV5-1, the J gene TRBJ2-7; D remains ambiguous. The specimen comprised PBMCs, sampled at follow-up. The CDR3 sequence is CASSLGASEQYF. CDR3 in DNA: TGCGCCAGCAGCTTGGGAGCCTCCGAGCAGTACTTC.